This TCR beta chain was obtained from a study of T cell responses to AZD1222 COVID-19 vaccine. Across the whole study: Pooling was applied to second doses at about 4 or about 12 weeks.

V lost 1 base, J lost 3 bases, and 9 bases lay in between. CDR3 length: 14 residues. Germline V gene data show CDR1 as LNHDA and CDR2 as SQIVND (reference sequence). Study findings and constraints: Only 5 or 6 individuals given AZD1222 were seropositive at baseline. White British ancestry dominated among donors, who included more females, and clonal diversity was possibly underestimated. Scientists sampled the repertoires only once the peak T cell response had passed.

Some clones are missing from TCRdb's copy, which holds only in-frame ones; the method was immunoSEQ multiplex PCR. This repertoire shows fewer than 120,000 clones, around 81% found once; its top ten account for less than 5%. This clone was counted only a few times. The antigen is not known. The source was peripheral blood, collected on day 0 of AZD1222 vaccination. The chain has TRBV19 and TRBJ1-1; D gene ambiguous. The origin of this receptor is an adult in good health. The CDR3 loop is CASSIAGADTEAFF. CDR3 bases: TGTGCCAGTAGTATAGCGGGAGCGGACACTGAAGCTTTCTTT.